This T cell receptor beta chain was captured by sequencing in a study of OX40 agonist ivuxolimab in advanced cancers. About the full investigation: The costimulatory receptor OX40 (CD134) was targeted by ivuxolimab, a fully human IgG2 agonistic monoclonal antibody. Intravenous ivuxolimab was administered to patients every 2 weeks at six dose levels: 0.01, 0.1, 0.3, 1.5, 3 and 10 mg/kg. Of the approximately 50 dose-escalation patients, hepatocellular carcinoma was present in 19, melanoma in roughly 15, renal cell carcinoma in 9 and head and neck cancer in 9. In the dose-escalation cohort, nearly 85% of patients were male, and the mean age was around 60 years with a range of 23 to 79. Patients were allowed to have had prior anti-PD-1, anti-PD-L1 or anti-CTLA-4 therapy, and around 40% of the dose-escalation patients had previously received checkpoint inhibitors. Partial responses occurred in three dose-escalation patients, of whom one had hepatocellular carcinoma and two had cutaneous melanoma. The point of sequencing TCRbeta in the periphery was to test whether ivuxolimab changed TCR sequence diversity and drove clonal T-cell expansion. The monotherapy dose-escalation portion (N of about 57 patients) of the phase I ivuxolimab trial is reported in the paper.

The CDR3 contains 14 residues, cysteine and phenylalanine counted. Only the CDR3 region is kept as DNA, spanning 42 bases read in frame from base 1. From the germline V gene, CDR1 is SGHDT and CDR2 is YYEEEE. V loses 5 bases of germline sequence and J loses 3 bases, and the interval between the two ends is 12 bases. For sequencing of the TCRbeta CDR3 region, genomic DNA was extracted from the sorted cells. The immunoSEQ Assay was used to sequence the TCRbeta CDR3 regions. The table comes from immuneACCESS by way of TCRdb, which keeps in-frame sequences with V and J called. Part of the clones is missing from these tables; in studies checked, under half for an unresolved V gene and the rest for unknown reasons. For this sample the table gives roughly 100,000 clones, of which 95% to 97% were detected only once. Approximately 2% of the sample rests with the top ten. The study at large found these results: Low levels of normalized T-cell clonal expansion were also shown by some nonresponding patients. At doses of 0.1 to 3.0 mg/kg, clonal expansion of both CD4+ and CD8+ T cells in blood was seen between baseline and week 6. On average, CD8+ T cells showed more expanded clones than CD4+ T cells after ivuxolimab. In the 0.1-3.0 mg/kg groups, partial responders were among the patients with the lowest normalized peripheral clonal expansion, particularly in CD8+ T cells. Which antigens the clonally expanded peripheral T cells were specific for was not determined.

The trial excluded patients who had a history of autoimmune disease or were on systemic immunosuppression. Peripheral blood for TCR sequencing was drawn from every dose cohort at baseline, at cycle 4 day 1 and at cycle 7 day 1. The samples were taken from a phase I, first-in-human, multicenter, open-label dose-escalation trial of ivuxolimab. Adults with locally advanced or metastatic melanoma, renal cell carcinoma, hepatocellular carcinoma or head and neck squamous cell carcinoma were enrolled in the trial. Before TCR sequencing, CD4+ T cells and CD8+ T cells from peripheral blood were sorted into separate populations. In regard to this clone: Its antigen is not yet known. No base qualities exist here, and no much larger clone lies one base off it.

The clonotype was recovered from an adult with an advanced solid tumor such as melanoma, head and neck, liver or kidney cancer. Sample: CD4+ or CD8+ T cells sorted from blood, taken in a trial of the OX40 agonist ivuxolimab. This chain is built from TRBV5-6 and TRBJ1-5; matching of 5 bases hints at TRBD1 as the D gene. The sequenced DNA is TGTGCCAGCAGTTATGGACACGACAATCAGCCCCAGCATTTT. This gives the protein CASSYGHDNQPQHF.